This TCR beta chain was recovered during a study of early T cells in non-severe SARS-CoV-2 infection. The overall study: It was bulk RNA from unsorted whole blood that was sequenced, and the chains were unpaired. Study-level findings and limits: Private and CD4 specificities were missed by VDJdb matching, skewed to anti-spike CD8.

To note about this clonotype: What it binds is unknown.

One entry per CDR3 protein results from TCRdb running MiXCR on the 5' RACE reads. Of 55,000 to 80,000 distinct CDR3 sequences listed, about an eighth are singletons. Germline CDR1 reads SGHNT; CDR2 reads YYREEE (reference sequence). CDR3 length equals 14 residues. J gave up 4 bases and V 4 bases, and 6 bases lay outside the gene matches. The sequencing input was whole blood. This clonotype was obtained from an adult who was a healthcare worker with PCR-confirmed SARS-CoV-2 infection or an uninfected control (not recorded which). The J gene is TRBJ2-7, the V gene TRBV5-4, with 9 bases aligning to TRBD1. This CDR3 reads CASSTAGTGYEQYF. Written as DNA, the CDR3 is TGTGCCAGCAGCACAGCCGGGACAGGGTACGAGCAGTACTTC.